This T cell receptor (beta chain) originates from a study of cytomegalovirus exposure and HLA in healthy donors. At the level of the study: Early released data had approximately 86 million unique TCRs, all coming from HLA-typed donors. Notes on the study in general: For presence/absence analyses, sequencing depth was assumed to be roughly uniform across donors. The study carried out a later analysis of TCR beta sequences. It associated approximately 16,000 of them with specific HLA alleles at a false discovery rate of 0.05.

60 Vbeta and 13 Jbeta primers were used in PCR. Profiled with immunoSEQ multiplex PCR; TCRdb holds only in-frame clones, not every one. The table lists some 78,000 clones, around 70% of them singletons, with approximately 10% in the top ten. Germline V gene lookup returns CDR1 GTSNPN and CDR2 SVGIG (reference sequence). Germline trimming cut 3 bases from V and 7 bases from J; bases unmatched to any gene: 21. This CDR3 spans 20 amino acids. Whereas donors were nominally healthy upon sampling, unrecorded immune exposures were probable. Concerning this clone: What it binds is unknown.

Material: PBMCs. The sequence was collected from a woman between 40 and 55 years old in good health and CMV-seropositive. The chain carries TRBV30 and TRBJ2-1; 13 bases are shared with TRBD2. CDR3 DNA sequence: TGTGCCTGGAGAGAACACGGGACTAGCGGGATCTTCGACCCAAGGAATGAGCAGTTCTTC. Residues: CAWREHGTSGIFDPRNEQFF.